This T cell receptor beta chain was obtained from a study of shared clonotypes between healthy human individuals. Whole-study results and caveats: All-four-donor shared clonotypes had higher generation probabilities than non-shared clonotypes did.

For this clone: Antigen unknown.

Looked up from germline, CDR1 is SQVTM and CDR2 is ANQGSEA. The V segment lost 7 bases and the J segment 1 base; nucleotides outside the gene matches: 4. The CDR3 loop spans 13 amino acids. TCRdb keeps only in-frame clones here, not all; method: immunoSEQ multiplex PCR. Of around 700,000 clones in the sample, less than 85% were seen once. The clonotype originates from a young woman in good health. Sequencing input: memory CD4+ T cells sorted from blood. Subset denoted: CD45RA-negative fraction. The chain employs TRBV29-1 and TRBJ1-1; the match to TRBD1 covers 9 bases. DNA of the CDR3: TGCAGCGCGCAGGGACAGGGGAACACTGAAGCTTTCTTT. Translating gives CSAQGQGNTEAFF.